Below are 17 T cell receptor beta chains sequenced from a single sample in a study of blood T cell repertoires in COVID-19 (TCRdb year 2020). Receptor libraries were prepared by the immunoSEQ multiplex PCR assay. TCRdb carries this immuneACCESS record with in-frame sequences only. Its versions omit some clonotypes, under half of them owing to an unresolved V gene in the studies checked, with the rest unexplained. This sample comprises roughly 300,000 clones, 70% to 90% of them detected only once. The ten largest clones represent less than 15% of the sample. The sample taken for sequencing was peripheral blood. The receptor set was obtained from a woman aged 25 to 39 with COVID-19, enrolled during active disease.

This clone was detected only once. The gene calls are TRBV12-3 or TRBV12-4 and TRBJ2-5, with TRBD2 as a possible D gene (6 bases). The CDR3 covers 13 residues. Trimming cost V 6 bases and J 4 bases, with 12 bases left between them. The CDR3 protein is CASRPGVGETQYF. The CDR3 nucleotides are TGTGCCAGCAGGCCGGGGGTGGGAGAGACCCAGTACTTC.

The V call is TRBV7-8, the J call TRBJ2-2; D possibly corresponds to TRBD1 (5 bases). Trimming left V 7 bases short and J 4 bases short, with 16 bases between. The CDR3 runs 15 residues. Germline-derived CDR1 and CDR2 are SGHVS and FQNEAQ. CDR3 sequence: CASTLMGQLTGELFF. DNA for the CDR3: TGTGCCAGCACCCTCATGGGGCAGCTCACCGGGGAGCTGTTTTTT.

The chain couples TRBV18 to TRBJ2-5; tentative D call: TRBD2 (6 bases). Per the germline V gene, CDR1 is KGHSH and CDR2 is LQKENI. The CDR3 spans 15 residues. V lost 2 bases to trimming and J lost 5 bases, with 15 bases between them. The CDR3 DNA reads TGTGCCAGCTCACCAACTAGCCCTGGGGAGGAGACCCAGTACTTC. Its translation is CASSPTSPGEETQYF.

The genes are TRBV5-1 and TRBJ2-1; 7 bases fit TRBD1. Trimming at V came to 0 bases and at J to 6 bases, leaving 6 bases not matched to a gene. CDR1 and CDR2 from the germline V gene are SGHRS and YFSETQ. The CDR3 covers 15 residues. The CDR3 is CASSLAGGTFNEQFF. DNA of the CDR3: TGCGCCAGCAGCTTGGCAGGGGGAACTTTCAATGAGCAGTTCTTC. Based on the CDR3 plus reference TRBV5-1 and TRBJ2-1, the full variable domain is KAGVTQTPRYLIKTRGQQVTLSCSPISGHRSVSWYQQTPGQGLQFLFEYFSETQRNKGNFPGRFSGRQFSNSRSEMNVSTLELGDSALYLCASSLAGGTFNEQFFGPGTRLTVL.

The chain is built from TRBV11-3 and TRBJ1-3; D may be TRBD1 (5 bases). The CDR3 consists of 14 residues. Germline-derived CDR1 and CDR2 are SGHNT and YENEEA. Trimming shortened V by 5 bases and J by 8 bases, and 16 bases separated the two germline ends. In DNA, the CDR3 is TGTGCCAGCAGCCCCGGGACTTCGGGGGACACCATATATTTT. It encodes CASSPGTSGDTIYF.

The chain carries TRBV5-1 and TRBJ1-1; TRBD1 matches at 8 bases. CDR3 length: 16 residues. Looked up from germline, CDR1 is SGHRS and CDR2 is YFSETQ. The trim removed 4 bases at V and 3 bases at J, leaving 11 bases unmatched. CDR3: CASSPWAGGAYTEAFF. CDR3 in DNA: TGCGCCAGCAGCCCCTGGGCAGGGGGCGCGTACACTGAAGCTTTCTTT.

The CDR3 nucleotides are TGCGCCAGCAGCCAAGACCCCAACTTTAGTAGGTATTTT. This translates into CASSQDPNFSRYF. The V and J genes are TRBV4-1 and TRBJ2-3; D call uncertain. Trimming cost V 0 bases and J 14 bases, with 15 bases left between them. Looked up from germline, CDR1 is MGHRA and CDR2 is YSYEKL. The CDR3 spans 13 residues.

The rearrangement joins TRBV7-2 to TRBJ2-1; no clear D gene. There are 15 residues in the CDR3. The germline V gene encodes CDR1 SGHTA and CDR2 FQGNSA. The V end lost 5 bases, the J end lost 10 bases, and 21 bases lay between the germline ends. The CDR3 reads CASSLHFLRSVEQFF. The CDR3 DNA sequence: TGTGCCAGCAGCCTCCATTTCCTGCGGAGTGTGGAGCAGTTCTTC.

CDR3 amino acids: CASSGSTGGFNGYTF. The CDR3 DNA is TGTGCCAGCAGCGGGTCGACAGGAGGTTTTAATGGCTACACCTTC. The chain couples TRBV11-2 to TRBJ1-2; D is perhaps TRBD1 (6 bases). CDR3 length: 15 amino acids. Per the germline V gene, CDR1 is SGHAT and CDR2 is FQNNGV. The ends were cut back, 5 bases at V and 6 bases at J, with 19 bases in the middle.

The V call is TRBV2, the J call TRBJ2-1; 9 bases agree with TRBD1. With V trimmed by 6 bases and J by 7 bases, 4 bases remained unmatched. Germline CDR1 SNHLY, CDR2 FYNNEI. The length of the CDR3 is 13 residues. DNA of the CDR3: TGTGCCAGCAGGGGGACAGGGCGGAATGAGCAGTTCTTC. Translated, it gives CASRGTGRNEQFF.

The V and J genes are TRBV7-9 and TRBJ1-1; TRBD1 agrees at 8 bases. J lost 9 bases, V lost 5 bases, and 23 bases had no gene match. The CDR3 length is 18 residues. The germline V gene encodes CDR1 SEHNR and CDR2 FQNEAQ (reference sequence). The DNA for the CDR3 is TGTGCCAGCAGCCCCACAGGGGGGTCTCCAGGGGCCTCAAGTAAAGCTTTCTTT. Residues: CASSPTGGSPGASSKAFF.

This clone was seen a handful of times. The chain is built from TRBV19 and TRBJ1-1; D might be TRBD1 (5 bases). Trimming took 5 bases from V and 6 from J, leaving 22 bases between them. The CDR3 totals 16 residues. Per the germline V gene, CDR1 is LNHDA and CDR2 is SQIVND (reference sequence). The CDR3: CASSLGDGGFLAEAFF. CDR3 bases: TGTGCCAGTAGTCTAGGGGACGGAGGGTTCCTTGCTGAAGCTTTCTTT.

V gene TRBV5-5 combines with J gene TRBJ1-6; D uncertain. Germline CDR1 and CDR2: SGHKS and YYEKEE (reference sequence). Between the trimmed V and J ends, which lost 5 bases and 10 bases, there was a span of 10 bases. CDR3 size: 12 residues. CDR3 amino acids: CASSPEESPLHF. The CDR3 bases are TGTGCCAGCAGTCCTGAGGAATCACCCCTCCACTTT.

J is TRBJ1-2 and V is TRBV5-6; D call uncertain. The V end was cut by 0 bases, the J end by 6 bases, with 9 bases between. Germline loops: CDR1 SGHDT, CDR2 YYEEEE. The length of the CDR3 is 13 residues. CDR3 DNA: TGTGCCAGCAGCTTGGGACTTTGGGATGGCTACACCTTC. Residues: CASSLGLWDGYTF.

In this sample, this clone turned up once. The J gene is TRBJ1-4, the V gene TRBV11-2, with D possibly TRBD1 on 5 matching bases. The germline gives CDR1 SGHAT, CDR2 FQNNGV. V was clipped by 3 bases and J by 8 bases, with 10 bases between them. CDR3 length equals 13 residues. The CDR3 coding sequence is TGTGCCAGCAGCTTTAGACCAGGGGAAAAACTGTTTTTT. This codes for CASSFRPGEKLFF.

The chain combines TRBV19 with TRBJ2-1; D possibly corresponds to TRBD2 (5 bases). CDR3 size: 14 residues. The V and J ends lost 3 bases and 0 bases respectively, with 6 bases between them. In germline, CDR1 is LNHDA, CDR2 SQIVND (reference sequence). DNA for the CDR3: TGTGCCAGTAGTATGGGGAGCTCCTACAATGAGCAGTTCTTC. Translating gives CASSMGSSYNEQFF.

This chain links TRBV10-1 with TRBJ1-6; a weak D match, TRBD1 (5 bases). V was pared by 7 bases and J by 3 bases, with 7 bases between. The V gene's germline CDR1 is WNHNN and CDR2 SYGVQD (reference sequence). The CDR3 covers 13 residues. The CDR3 here is CASKQDYNSPLHF. Here the CDR3 DNA reads TGCGCCAGCAAACAGGACTATAATTCACCCCTCCACTTT.